This is a list of T cell receptor beta chains from one sample in a study of T cell changes during pregnancy in multiple sclerosis. Profiled with immunoSEQ multiplex PCR; TCRdb holds only in-frame clones, not every one. The sample has 55,000 to 65,000 clones, 80% to 95% seen once. Sample: peripheral blood, taken in the second trimester of pregnancy. All receptors derive from a female donor with multiple sclerosis, enrolled in a pregnancy study. CDR3s include the opening cysteine and the closing phenylalanine or tryptophan. A D gene is named only where the DNA matches it firmly. Expanded clones are given a class, and other clones once, few, many or no size at all.

>TRBV28|TRBJ1-2|TRBD1|-
CASSSGTGLFYGYTF
TGTGCCAGCAGCTCCGGGACAGGGCTTTTCTATGGCTACACCTTC
>TRBV28|TRBJ1-2|-|-
CASIPAGRDGYTF
TGTGCCAGCATCCCCGCGGGGCGGGATGGCTACACCTTC
>TRBV7-8|TRBJ1-5|TRBD1|once
CASSFRDRGQPQHF
TGTGCCAGCAGCTTTAGGGACAGGGGACAGCCCCAGCATTTT
>TRBV19|TRBJ1-3|-|-
CASSIYLTGNTIYF
TGTGCCAGTAGTATATACCTAACTGGAAACACCATATATTTT
>TRBV7-3|TRBJ2-2|TRBD1|-
CASSPRHRGKSGELFF
TGTGCCAGCAGCCCAAGGCACAGGGGGAAGTCCGGGGAGCTGTTTTTT
>TRBV5-4|TRBJ2-3|-|once
CASSLAEAGRGKRNTQYF
TGTGCCAGCAGCTTGGCCGAGGCAGGAAGGGGAAAAAGGAATACGCAGTATTTT
>TRBV10-1|TRBJ2-7|TRBD2|-
CASSDSGRPLEQYF
TGCGCCAGCAGTGATAGCGGGAGGCCACTCGAGCAGTACTTC
>TRBV27|TRBJ2-7|-|once
CASSLRAVTAYEQYF
TGTGCCAGCAGTCTTCGTGCAGTGACAGCCTACGAGCAGTACTTC
>TRBV5-6|TRBJ2-7|-|-
CASSFRQLGEQYF
TGTGCCAGCAGCTTCCGACAACTGGGCGAGCAGTACTTC
>TRBV5-1|TRBJ1-2|TRBD1|once
CASSQGAGGNYGYTF
TGCGCCAGCAGCCAGGGGGCAGGGGGCAACTATGGCTACACCTTC
>TRBV6-1|TRBJ2-3|TRBD2|-
CASSERGSPDTQYF
TGTGCCAGCAGTGAACGCGGGAGCCCCGATACGCAGTATTTT
>TRBV20-1|TRBJ1-1|-|-
CSARENTEAFF
TGCAGTGCACGGGAAAACACTGAAGCTTTCTTT
>TRBV10-3|TRBJ2-3|TRBD1|-
CAISASVGTGGTDTQYF
TGTGCCATCAGCGCATCGGTAGGGACAGGGGGGACAGATACGCAGTATTTT
>TRBV9|TRBJ2-5|TRBD2|-
CASSPGTSRKQYF
TGTGCCAGCAGCCCCGGGACTAGCAGGAAGCAGTACTTC
>TRBV2|TRBJ2-2|-|few
CAGREDGAGELFF
TGTGCCGGCAGAGAAGACGGGGCCGGGGAGCTGTTTTTT
>TRBV11-2|TRBJ1-1|-|-
CASSSGGRKNTEAFF
TGTGCCAGCAGCTCCGGGGGTCGGAAAAACACTGAAGCTTTCTTT
>TRBV30|TRBJ2-2|TRBD1|-
CAWSTGVTGELFF
TGTGCCTGGAGTACAGGGGTCACCGGGGAGCTGTTTTTT
>TRBV28|TRBJ2-3|-|once
CASSFSVYRVTQYF
TGTGCCAGCAGTTTTTCCGTCTACAGGGTTACGCAGTATTTT
>TRBV5-4|TRBJ2-5|TRBD2|-
CASSLDLAGGETQYF
TGTGCCAGCAGCTTGGACCTAGCGGGAGGAGAGACCCAGTACTTC
>TRBV4-1|TRBJ2-1|-|-
CASSQEATRSAYNEQFF
TGCGCCAGCAGCCAAGAGGCCACGCGGAGCGCCTACAATGAGCAGTTCTTC
>TRBV5-5|TRBJ1-1|-|-
CASSSTGYTEAFF
TGTGCCAGCAGCTCTACAGGGTACACTGAAGCTTTCTTT